This T cell receptor beta chain was documented in a study of blood T cell repertoires in COVID-19 (dated by TCRdb to the early 2020s). About the full investigation: The collaborator samples originated in the United States, Italy and Spain and spanned the acute and convalescent phases of COVID-19. Subjects who had been exposed to COVID-19, were actively infected with it, or had recovered from it provided the deeply sampled blood TCRbeta repertoires that made up the dataset. The sample metadata nearly always contained a de-identified subject ID, COVID-19 status, age in years and sex. A freely available public database, intended as a resource for researchers studying the immune response to SARS-CoV-2, is where the repertoires were released. Where available, HLA class I and class II types were taken from metadata supplied by the sample provider and were not determined by assay-based typing. The samples were drawn from two sources: the first 160 participants of the ongoing ImmuneRACE study, and fewer than 1,500 subjects contributed by 6 global collaborators. The prospective study material was composed of cDNA or gDNA derived from T cells, B-cell-depleted T cells, or PBMCs.

Here is what the overall study found, with its caveats: How much clinical and demographic metadata was included differed by source and by participant, and the metadata was provided uncurated.

The immunoSEQ Assay, a bias-controlled multiplex PCR, was used to amplify TCRbeta CDR3 regions from genomic DNA. The study's own analysis went as follows. The number of nucleated cells in each sample was estimated from the amplification of reference gene primers within the assay. To quantify the absolute abundance of each unique TCRbeta CDR3 rearrangement, sequence reads were collapsed and filtered. For each sample, productive Simpson clonality was calculated by taking the square root of Simpson's diversity index across productive rearrangements. The clones in this table, taken by TCRdb from immuneACCESS, are in-frame only. Not every clone is retained; where verified, under half of the shortfall comes from an unresolved V gene, and the cause of the rest is unknown. From that table come the V and J calls and clone size; the DNA was used to work out D and trimming. Counted in this sample were around 46,000 clones; approximately 85% of them appeared once. Under 40% of the sample rests with the top ten.

On this clone: The target of this receptor is not known. No quality values exist for individual bases; no much larger clone is one base distant.

At one collaborating source in Seattle, patients were enrolled during active infection and were followed longitudinally through the course of disease. Whole blood was collected in K2EDTA tubes by collaborating institutions according to the institutions' own protocols. For TCRbeta analysis, collaborator samples were shipped as frozen whole blood, as isolated PBMCs, or as DNA extracted from either sample type. The source material was peripheral blood. The source of this sequence is a woman aged 80 or over with COVID-19, enrolled during active disease.

DNA sequence: TGTGCCATCAGGGGGGGGGACTTACGGCACGAGCAGTACTTC. Its translation reads: CAIRGGDLRHEQYF. The rearrangement joined TRBV10-3 to TRBJ2-7; TRBD2 agrees with 7 junctional bases. Relative to germline, V is missing 6 bases and J is missing 5 bases, with 10 bases of the junction outside any gene match. As encoded in the germline V gene, CDR1 is ENHRY while CDR2 is SYGVKD. From the cysteine through the phenylalanine, the CDR3 covers 14 amino acids. Just CDR3 DNA is preserved here, 42 bases in frame from base 1.